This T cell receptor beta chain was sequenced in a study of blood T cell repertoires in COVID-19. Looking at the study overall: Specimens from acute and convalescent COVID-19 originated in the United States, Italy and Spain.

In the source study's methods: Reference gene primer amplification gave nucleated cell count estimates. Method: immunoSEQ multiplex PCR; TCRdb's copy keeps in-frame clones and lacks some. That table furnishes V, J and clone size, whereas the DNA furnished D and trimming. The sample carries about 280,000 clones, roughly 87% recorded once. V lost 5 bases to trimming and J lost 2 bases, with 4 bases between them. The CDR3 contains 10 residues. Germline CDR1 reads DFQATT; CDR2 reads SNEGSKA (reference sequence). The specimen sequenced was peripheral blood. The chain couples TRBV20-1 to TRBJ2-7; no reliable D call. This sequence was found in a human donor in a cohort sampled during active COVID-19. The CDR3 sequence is CSAAAYEQYF. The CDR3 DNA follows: TGCAGTGCTGCAGCCTACGAGCAGTACTTC.